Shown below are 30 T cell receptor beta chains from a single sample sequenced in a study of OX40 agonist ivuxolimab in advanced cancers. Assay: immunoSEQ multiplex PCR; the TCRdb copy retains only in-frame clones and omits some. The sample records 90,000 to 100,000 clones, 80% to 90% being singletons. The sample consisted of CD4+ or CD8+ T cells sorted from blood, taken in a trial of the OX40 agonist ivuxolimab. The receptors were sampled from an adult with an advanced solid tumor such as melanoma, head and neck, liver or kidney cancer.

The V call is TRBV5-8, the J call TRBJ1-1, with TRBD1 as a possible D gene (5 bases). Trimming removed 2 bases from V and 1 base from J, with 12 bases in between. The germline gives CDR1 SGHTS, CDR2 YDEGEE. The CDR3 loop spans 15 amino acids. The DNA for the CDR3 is TGTGCCAGCAGCTTACCCAATGGGGGGAACACTGAAGCTTTCTTT. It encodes CASSLPNGGNTEAFF.

CDR3 in DNA: TGTGCCAGCAGCTGGGTCCTGGGGTACAATGAGCAGTTCTTC. This sequence encodes CASSWVLGYNEQFF. The rearrangement uses TRBV7-6 and TRBJ2-1; D uncertain. Germline V gene lookup returns CDR1 SGHVS and CDR2 FNYEAQ. This CDR3 has 14 residues. V was clipped by 4 bases and J by 4 bases, with 11 bases between them.

The CDR3 nucleotides are TGTGCCAGCTCACCTCTCCGGGGTCTCGAGCAGTTCTTC. Translation: CASSPLRGLEQFF. The chain joins TRBV18 to TRBJ2-1; tentative D call: TRBD2 (5 bases). The CDR3 is 13 amino acids. Germline lookup yields CDR1 KGHSH and CDR2 LQKENI. Trimming left V 3 bases short and J 10 bases short, with 13 bases between.

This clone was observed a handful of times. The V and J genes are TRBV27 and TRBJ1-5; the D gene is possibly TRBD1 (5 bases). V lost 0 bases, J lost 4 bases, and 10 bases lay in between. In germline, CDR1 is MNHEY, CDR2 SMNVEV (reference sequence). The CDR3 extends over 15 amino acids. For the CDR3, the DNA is TGTGCCAGCAGTTTATCTAACAGGTGGAATCAGCCCCAGCATTTT. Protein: CASSLSNRWNQPQHF.

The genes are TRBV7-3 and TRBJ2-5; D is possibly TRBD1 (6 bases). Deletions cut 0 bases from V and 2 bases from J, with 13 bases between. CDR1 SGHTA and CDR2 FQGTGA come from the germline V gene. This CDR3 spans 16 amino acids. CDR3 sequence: CASSLTPLRGQETQYF. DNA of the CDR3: TGTGCCAGCAGCTTAACTCCCCTCAGGGGTCAAGAGACCCAGTACTTC.

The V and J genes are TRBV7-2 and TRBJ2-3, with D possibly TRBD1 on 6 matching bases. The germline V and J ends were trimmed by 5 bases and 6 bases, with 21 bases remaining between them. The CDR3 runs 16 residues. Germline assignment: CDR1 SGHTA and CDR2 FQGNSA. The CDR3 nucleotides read TGTGCCAGCAGCACAGGGAGCTCCGGTTTAATGGATACGCAGTATTTT. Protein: CASSTGSSGLMDTQYF.

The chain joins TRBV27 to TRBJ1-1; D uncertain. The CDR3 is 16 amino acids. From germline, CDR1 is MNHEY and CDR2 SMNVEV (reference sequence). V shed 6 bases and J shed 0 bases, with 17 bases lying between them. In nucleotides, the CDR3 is TGTGCCAGCAGCCCTAGGGTGTGGGCAATGAACACTGAAGCTTTCTTT. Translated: CASSPRVWAMNTEAFF.

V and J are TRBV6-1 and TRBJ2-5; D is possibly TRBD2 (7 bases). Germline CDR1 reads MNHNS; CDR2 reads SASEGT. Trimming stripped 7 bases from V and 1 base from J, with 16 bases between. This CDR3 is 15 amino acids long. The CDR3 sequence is CASKKGGVSQETQYF. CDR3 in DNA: TGTGCCAGCAAAAAAGGGGGGGTATCCCAAGAGACCCAGTACTTC.

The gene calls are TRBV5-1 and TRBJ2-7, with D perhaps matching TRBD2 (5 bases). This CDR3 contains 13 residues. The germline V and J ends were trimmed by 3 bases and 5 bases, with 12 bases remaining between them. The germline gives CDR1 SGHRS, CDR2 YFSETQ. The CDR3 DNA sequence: TGCGCCAGCAGCTCCAGAGCGGCGGACGAGCAGTACTTC. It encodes CASSSRAADEQYF.

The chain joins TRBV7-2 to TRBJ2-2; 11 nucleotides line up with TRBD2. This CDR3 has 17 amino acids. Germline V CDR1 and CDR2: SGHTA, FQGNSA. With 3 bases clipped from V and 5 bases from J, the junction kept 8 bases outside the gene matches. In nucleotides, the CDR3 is TGTGCCAGCAGCTTCCTTAGCGGGAGGGCCTTAACCGGGGAGCTGTTTTTT. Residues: CASSFLSGRALTGELFF.

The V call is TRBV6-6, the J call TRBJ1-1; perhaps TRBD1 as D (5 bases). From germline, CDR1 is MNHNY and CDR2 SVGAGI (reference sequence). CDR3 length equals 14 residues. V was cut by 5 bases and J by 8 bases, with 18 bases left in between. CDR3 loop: CASSAGTLPAEAFF. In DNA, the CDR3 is TGTGCCAGCAGTGCGGGGACTCTTCCGGCAGAAGCTTTCTTT.

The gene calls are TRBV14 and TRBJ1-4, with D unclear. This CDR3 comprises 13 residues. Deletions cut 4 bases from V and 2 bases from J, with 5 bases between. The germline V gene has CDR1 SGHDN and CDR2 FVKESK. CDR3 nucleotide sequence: TGTGCCAGCAGCCCCCGGACTAATGAAAAACTGTTTTTT. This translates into CASSPRTNEKLFF.

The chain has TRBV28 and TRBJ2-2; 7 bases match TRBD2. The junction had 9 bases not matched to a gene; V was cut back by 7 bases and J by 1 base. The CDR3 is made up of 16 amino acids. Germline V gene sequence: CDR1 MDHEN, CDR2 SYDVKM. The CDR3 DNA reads TGTGCCAGCACCACCCCGGGACTACTGAACACCGGGGAGCTGTTTTTT. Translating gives CASTTPGLLNTGELFF.

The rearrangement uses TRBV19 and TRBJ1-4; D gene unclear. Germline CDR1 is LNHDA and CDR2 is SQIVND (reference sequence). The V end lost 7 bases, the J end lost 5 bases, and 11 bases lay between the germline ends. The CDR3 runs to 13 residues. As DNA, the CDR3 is TGTGCCAGTAAGGAGAGCCGAAATGAAAAACTGTTTTTT. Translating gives CASKESRNEKLFF.

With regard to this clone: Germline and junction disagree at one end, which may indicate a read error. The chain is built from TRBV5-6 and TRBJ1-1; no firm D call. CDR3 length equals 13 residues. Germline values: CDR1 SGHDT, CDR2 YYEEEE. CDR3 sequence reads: CAGSTDTDTEAFF. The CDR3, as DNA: TGTGCCGGCAGTACCGACACAGACACTGAAGCTTTCTTT.

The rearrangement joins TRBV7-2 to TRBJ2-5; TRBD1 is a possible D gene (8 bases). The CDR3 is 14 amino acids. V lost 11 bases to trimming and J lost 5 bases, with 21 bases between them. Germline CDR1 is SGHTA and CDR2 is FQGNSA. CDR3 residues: CASSTGGGFETQYF. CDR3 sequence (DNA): TGTGCCTCCTCAACAGGGGGGGGCTTCGAGACCCAGTACTTC.

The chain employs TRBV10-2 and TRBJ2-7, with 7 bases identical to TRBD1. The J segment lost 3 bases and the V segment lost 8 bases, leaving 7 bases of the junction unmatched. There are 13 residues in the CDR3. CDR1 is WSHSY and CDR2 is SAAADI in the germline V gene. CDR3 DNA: TGCGCCAGCGGGCGACAGGGTCGCTACGAGCAGTACTTC. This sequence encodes CASGRQGRYEQYF.

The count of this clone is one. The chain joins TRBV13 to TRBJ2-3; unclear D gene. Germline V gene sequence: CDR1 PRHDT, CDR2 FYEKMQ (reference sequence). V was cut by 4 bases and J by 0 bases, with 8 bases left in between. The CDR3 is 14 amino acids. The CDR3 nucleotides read TGTGCCAGCAGCTGGCCACAGAGCACAGATACGCAGTATTTT. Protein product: CASSWPQSTDTQYF.

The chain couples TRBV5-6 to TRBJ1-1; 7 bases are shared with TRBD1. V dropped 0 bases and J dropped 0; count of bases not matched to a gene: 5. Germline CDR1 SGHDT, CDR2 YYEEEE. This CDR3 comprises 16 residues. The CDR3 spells CASSLEQGTLNTEAFF. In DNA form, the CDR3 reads TGTGCCAGCAGCTTGGAACAGGGGACCTTGAACACTGAAGCTTTCTTT.

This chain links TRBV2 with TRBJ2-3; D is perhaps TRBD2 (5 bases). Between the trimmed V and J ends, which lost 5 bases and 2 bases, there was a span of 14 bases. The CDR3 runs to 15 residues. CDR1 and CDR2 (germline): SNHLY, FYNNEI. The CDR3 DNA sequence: TGTGCCAGCAGTCCCGGGATCCTGACCACAGATACGCAGTATTTT. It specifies CASSPGILTTDTQYF.

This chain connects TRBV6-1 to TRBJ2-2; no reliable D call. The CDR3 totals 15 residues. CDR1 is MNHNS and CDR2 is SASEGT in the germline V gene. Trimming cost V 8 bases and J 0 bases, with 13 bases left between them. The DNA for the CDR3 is TGTGCCAGCCATAAAGTGGGTTCGAACACCGGGGAGCTGTTTTTT. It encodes CASHKVGSNTGELFF.

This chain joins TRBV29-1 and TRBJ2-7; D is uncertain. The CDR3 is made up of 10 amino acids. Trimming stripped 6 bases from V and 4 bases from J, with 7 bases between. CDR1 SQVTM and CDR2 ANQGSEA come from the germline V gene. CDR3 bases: TGCAGCGTGGTACCTTACGAGCAGTACGTC. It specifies CSVVPYEQYV.

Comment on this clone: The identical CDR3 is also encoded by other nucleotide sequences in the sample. The CDR3 protein is CASRSNTGELFF. The CDR3 nucleotides are TGTGCCAGCAGGAGTAACACCGGGGAGCTGTTTTTT. V and J are TRBV6-5 and TRBJ2-2; D unresolved. Looked up from germline, CDR1 is MNHEY and CDR2 is SVGAGI. The V end was cut by 6 bases, the J end by 2 bases, with 4 bases between. This CDR3 has 12 residues.

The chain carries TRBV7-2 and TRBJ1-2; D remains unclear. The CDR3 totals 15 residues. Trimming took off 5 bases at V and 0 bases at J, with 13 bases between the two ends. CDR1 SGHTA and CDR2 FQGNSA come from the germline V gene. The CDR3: CASSLGFQANYGYTF. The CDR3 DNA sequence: TGTGCCAGCAGCCTAGGGTTTCAAGCTAACTATGGCTACACCTTC. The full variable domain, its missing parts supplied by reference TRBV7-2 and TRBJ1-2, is GAGVSQSPSNKVTEKGKDVELRCDPISGHTALYWYRQSLGQGLEFLIYFQGNSAPDKSGLPSDRFSAERTGGSVSTLTIQRTQQEDSAVYLCASSLGFQANYGYTFGSGTRLTVV.

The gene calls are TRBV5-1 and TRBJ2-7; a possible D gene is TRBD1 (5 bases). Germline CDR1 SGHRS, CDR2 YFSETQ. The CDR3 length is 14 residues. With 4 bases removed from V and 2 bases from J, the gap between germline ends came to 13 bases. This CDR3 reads CASSGAAATYEQYF. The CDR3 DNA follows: TGCGCCAGCAGCGGGGCAGCCGCAACCTACGAGCAGTACTTC.

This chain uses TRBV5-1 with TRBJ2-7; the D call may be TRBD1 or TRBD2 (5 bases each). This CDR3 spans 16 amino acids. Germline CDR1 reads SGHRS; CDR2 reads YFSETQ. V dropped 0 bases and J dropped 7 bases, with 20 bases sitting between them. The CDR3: CASSLEVTPRGEEQYF. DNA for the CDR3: TGCGCCAGCAGCTTGGAGGTCACCCCCAGAGGGGAAGAGCAGTACTTC.

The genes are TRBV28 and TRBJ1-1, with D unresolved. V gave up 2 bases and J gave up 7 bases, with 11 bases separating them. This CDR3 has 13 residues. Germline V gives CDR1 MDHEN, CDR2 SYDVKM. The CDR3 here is CASSLITAGEAFF. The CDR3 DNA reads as TGTGCCAGCAGTTTAATTACGGCAGGTGAAGCTTTCTTT.

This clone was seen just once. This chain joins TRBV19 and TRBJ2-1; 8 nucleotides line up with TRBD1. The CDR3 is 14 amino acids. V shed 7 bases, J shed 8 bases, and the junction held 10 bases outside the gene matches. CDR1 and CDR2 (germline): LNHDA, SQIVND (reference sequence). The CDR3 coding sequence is TGTGCCAGTACCCCAGACAGGGGAACCCATGAGCAGTTCTTC. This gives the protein CASTPDRGTHEQFF.

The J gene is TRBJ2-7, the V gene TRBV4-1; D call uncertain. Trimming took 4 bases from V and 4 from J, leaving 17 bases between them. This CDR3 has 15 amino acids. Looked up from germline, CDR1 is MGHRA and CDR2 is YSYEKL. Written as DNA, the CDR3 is TGCGCCAGCAGCCGCGGAGTGCAGGATCCTTACGAGCAGTACTTC. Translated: CASSRGVQDPYEQYF.

Here the CDR3 DNA reads TGTGCCAGCAGCTTAAGTAAGGCAGGGCCCGGGGAGCTGTTTTTT. Its translation: CASSLSKAGPGELFF. The V and J genes are TRBV7-3 and TRBJ2-2; tentatively, D is TRBD1 (5 bases). Trimming left V 1 base short and J 6 bases short, with 12 bases between. The CDR3 extends over 15 amino acids. Per the germline V gene, CDR1 is SGHTA and CDR2 is FQGTGA.